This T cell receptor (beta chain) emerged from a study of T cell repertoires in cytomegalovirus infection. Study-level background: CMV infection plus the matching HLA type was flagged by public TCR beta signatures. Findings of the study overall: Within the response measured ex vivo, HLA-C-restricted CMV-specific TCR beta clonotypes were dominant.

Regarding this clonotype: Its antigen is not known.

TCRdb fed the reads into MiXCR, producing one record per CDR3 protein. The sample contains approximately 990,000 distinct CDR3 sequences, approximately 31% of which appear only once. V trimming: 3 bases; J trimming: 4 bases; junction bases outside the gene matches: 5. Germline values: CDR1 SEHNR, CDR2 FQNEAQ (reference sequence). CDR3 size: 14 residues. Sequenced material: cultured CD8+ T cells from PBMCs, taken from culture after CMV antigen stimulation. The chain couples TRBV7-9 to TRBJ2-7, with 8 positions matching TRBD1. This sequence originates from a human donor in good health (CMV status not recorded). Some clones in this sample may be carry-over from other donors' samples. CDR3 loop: CASSLRQGYYEQYV. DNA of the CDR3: TGTGCCAGCAGCTTGAGACAGGGGTATTACGAGCAGTACGTC.